This TCR beta chain emerged from a study of response to subunit inactivated influenza vaccine (dated by TCRdb to the late 2010s). Some background on the complete study: The study used deep quantitative T cell receptor repertoire profiling to track responses to a trivalent subunit inactivated influenza vaccine.

The paper as a whole reports these results and caveats: The authors suggested that each seasonal influenza vaccination may recruit only a limited number of new T cells.

V ends up 5 bases short and J 5 bases short, with an unmatched junction base count of 7. From a lookup of the germline V gene, CDR1 and CDR2 are SGHTA and FQGNSA. Reading from cysteine to phenylalanine, the CDR3 counts 15 amino acids. This entry keeps only the CDR3 DNA: 45 bases, framed from base 1. This clonotype occurred a few times. The clone's antigen remains unknown. Nothing much larger sits one base from this clone, and base qualities are not available. Library prep was done by RT-PCR. The listed sequencing device is Illumina HiSeq 2500. The public reads were run again by TCRdb, first through fastp at Q25 and then through MiXCR, and only productive beta chains were kept. CDR3 protein duplicates are merged, each entry listing the most common genes and DNA. A total of about 520,000 distinct CDR3 sequences appear in this sample, 25% of them only once. The ten top clones hold less than 2.5% of the sample.

The TCR originated in a man in his fifties who received an inactivated influenza vaccine. Donor details come from another sample of the same person, matched by shared clones. The chain links TRBV7-2 with TRBJ2-1; 9 central bases correspond to TRBD1. The sample was CD4+ T cells sorted from PBMCs, taken less than 6 days after vaccination. Here the CDR3 is given as CASSQRGQGDNEQFF. The nucleotides are TGTGCCAGCAGCCAACGGGGACAGGGTGACAATGAGCAGTTCTTC.